One sample yielded the 3 T cell receptor beta chains listed below, sequenced in a study of human T cells and chemical hapten exposure. TCRdb reprocessed the RACE reads with MiXCR, giving one entry per CDR3 protein. The data contain more than 75,000 distinct CDR3 sequences, about 9.3% of them singletons. Described time point: patch test 2, 6 weeks after DPC sensitization. Treatment: therapeutic diphenylcyclopropenone sensitization with weekly scalp DPC. Here the sequenced sample was whole blood, taken in connection with sensitization to the hapten diphenylcyclopropenone (DPC). Source of these receptors: a woman between 35 and 50 years old with alopecia areata. Some clones in this sample may be carry-over from other donors' samples.

The chain combines TRBV4-3 with TRBJ2-7; TRBD1 is a possible D gene (5 bases). Trimming shortened V by 7 bases and J by 3 bases, and 19 bases separated the two germline ends. The CDR3 contains 15 residues. Per germline, CDR1 LGHNA and CDR2 YSLEER. As DNA, the CDR3 is TGCGCCAGCACCCGGGCCCTAGGGGCAGGCTACGAGCAGTACTTC. Translated, it gives CASTRALGAGYEQYF.

The sample holds many counts of this clonotype. The rearrangement uses TRBV7-3 and TRBJ1-2; no definite D call. The germline gives CDR1 SGHTA, CDR2 FQGTGA. The V end lost 3 bases, the J end lost 12 bases, and 14 bases lay between the germline ends. The CDR3 has 12 residues. CDR3 DNA: TGTGCCAGCAGCTTTGGCGACCACGCCCACACCTTC. Encoded protein: CASSFGDHAHTF.

A few counts support this clonotype. The gene calls are TRBV20-1 and TRBJ2-3; 10 nucleotides align to TRBD2. Germline-derived CDR1 and CDR2 are DFQATT and SNEGSKA (reference sequence). The V segment lost 4 bases and the J segment 5 bases; nucleotides outside the gene matches: 9. This CDR3 has 15 residues. The DNA for the CDR3 is TGCAGTGCTAACAGTCTAGCGGGAGTGGTAGATACGCAGTATTTT. Translation: CSANSLAGVVDTQYF.